This T cell receptor (beta chain) was observed in a study of blood T cells in healthy people across ages. Study-level findings and limits: Age brought a roughly linear fall in TCR beta diversity measured per million T cells.

This CDR3 spans 16 amino acids. Germline V lookup: CDR1 MNHGY, CDR2 SAAAGT. For this clonotype: Its antigen remains unknown.

Sample-barcoded 5' priming and a J-beta primer mix drove a second PCR of roughly 6 to 12 cycles. All samples yielded 2.5 million or more CDR3-containing paired-end reads. TCRdb called the 5' RACE reads again in MiXCR, with one record for every CDR3 protein. The table records roughly 800,000 distinct CDR3 sequences, 25% of them present only once. The sample was also linked to a second study, of T cells of mothers and their children. According to that study: The study obtained over 9.5 million TCR beta CDR3 reads per mother and a few million per child.

The TCR originated in a boy younger than 18 in good health. Sequencing was carried out using blood. This chain connects TRBV6-8 to TRBJ2-5, with 7 bases fitting TRBD2. The closer fit of TRBJ2-1 to the DNA end suggests the J call may be wrong. The CDR3 DNA sequence: TGTGCCAGCAGTTATCCCCGGCGGGAGTGTCAGGGTGAGCAGTTCTTC. It is translated as CASSYPRRECQGEQFF.